This is a list of T cell receptor beta chains from one sample in a study of blood T cell repertoires in COVID-19. This table comes from immunoSEQ multiplex PCR, and its TCRdb copy is limited to in-frame clones, with some not included. Counted here are about 200,000 clones, approximately 86% occurring once; the ten biggest clones make up around 4%. Source material: PBMCs or T cells enriched from blood (not recorded which). The receptors were gathered from a middle-aged woman with acute COVID-19. Each CDR3 is given with its conserved first and last residue. A D gene is named only where the DNA matches it firmly. The size of a clone is reported for some rows only, either as once, few or many, or as a class for expanded clones.

D gene: TRBD1; J gene: TRBJ2-7; V gene: TRBV28; CDR3 length: 15; clone size: NA; CDR3 DNA: TGTGCCAGCAGTTTGGCGGACAGGCCTGTCTACGAGCAGTACTTC; CDR3 protein: CASSLADRPVYEQYF
D gene: NA; J gene: TRBJ2-2; V gene: TRBV3-1/TRBV3-2; CDR3 length: 16; clone size: NA; CDR3 DNA: TGTGCCAGCAGCACTAGGACTCCGGCGTGGGCCGGGGAGCTGTTTTTT; CDR3 protein: CASSTRTPAWAGELFF
D gene: NA; J gene: TRBJ1-3; V gene: TRBV28; CDR3 length: 17; clone size: once; CDR3 DNA: TGTGCCAGCAGTTTAATTACCCTTGGGAGCTCTGGAAACACCATATATTTT; CDR3 protein: CASSLITLGSSGNTIYF
D gene: TRBD2; J gene: TRBJ2-1; V gene: TRBV19; CDR3 length: 18; clone size: NA; CDR3 DNA: TGTGCCAGTACCCCCCGCGGGCTAGCGGGAGTCGGGGACAATGAGCAGTTCTTC; CDR3 protein: CASTPRGLAGVGDNEQFF
D gene: NA; J gene: TRBJ1-5; V gene: TRBV19; CDR3 length: 15; clone size: once; CDR3 DNA: TGTGCCAGTATAGTTGGGGGGAGCAGCAATCAGCCCCAGCATTTT; CDR3 protein: CASIVGGSSNQPQHF
D gene: NA; J gene: TRBJ1-5; V gene: TRBV12-3/TRBV12-4; CDR3 length: 13; clone size: NA; CDR3 DNA: TGTGCCAGCAGTTTAGGGGAGAATCAGCCCCAGCATTTT; CDR3 protein: CASSLGENQPQHF
D gene: NA; J gene: TRBJ1-2; V gene: TRBV18; CDR3 length: 13; clone size: NA; CDR3 DNA: TGTGCCAGCTCACCAGAGGGACTACTTGGCTACACCTTC; CDR3 protein: CASSPEGLLGYTF
D gene: NA; J gene: TRBJ2-3; V gene: TRBV14; CDR3 length: 15; clone size: NA; CDR3 DNA: TGTGCCAGCAGCCTCCAAGGGGGGGCGACAGATACGCAGTATTTT; CDR3 protein: CASSLQGGATDTQYF
D gene: NA; J gene: TRBJ1-5; V gene: TRBV7-9; CDR3 length: 13; clone size: NA; CDR3 DNA: TGTGCCAGCAGCTTATCAGGGAATCAGCCCCAGCATTTT; CDR3 protein: CASSLSGNQPQHF
D gene: TRBD2; J gene: TRBJ2-1; V gene: TRBV9; CDR3 length: 21; clone size: NA; CDR3 DNA: TGTGCCAGCAGCGTAGATCTGGGACTAGCGGGAGGGGGAAGCTCCTACAATGAGCAGTTCTTC; CDR3 protein: CASSVDLGLAGGGSSYNEQFF
D gene: TRBD1; J gene: TRBJ1-2; V gene: TRBV19; CDR3 length: 16; clone size: NA; CDR3 DNA: TGTGCCAGTAGAGACCCCGGGACAGGGGATAACTATGGCTACACCTTC; CDR3 protein: CASRDPGTGDNYGYTF
D gene: NA; J gene: TRBJ1-3; V gene: TRBV19; CDR3 length: 13; clone size: NA; CDR3 DNA: TGTGCCACTAAGGGGGTCTCTGGAAACACCATATATTTT; CDR3 protein: CATKGVSGNTIYF
D gene: TRBD2; J gene: TRBJ2-1; V gene: TRBV29-1; CDR3 length: 15; clone size: NA; CDR3 DNA: TGCAGCGCTAGAGCGGGGGGGAGCTCCTACAATGAGCAGTTCTTC; CDR3 protein: CSARAGGSSYNEQFF
D gene: TRBD1; J gene: TRBJ1-2; V gene: TRBV18; CDR3 length: 14; clone size: NA; CDR3 DNA: TGTGCCAGCTCACCAGGGACAGCAAACTATGGCTACACCTTC; CDR3 protein: CASSPGTANYGYTF
D gene: TRBD1; J gene: TRBJ1-5; V gene: TRBV27; CDR3 length: 17; clone size: once; CDR3 DNA: TGTGCCAGCAGTCAAGGGACAGGGGGCCTTAGCAATCAGCCCCAGCATTTT; CDR3 protein: CASSQGTGGLSNQPQHF